This T cell receptor beta chain was observed in a study of blood T cells in healthy people across ages. A second PCR of 7 to 11 cycles used a sample-barcoded 5' primer and a J-beta primer mix. TCRdb re-called the 5' RACE reads with MiXCR, one entry per CDR3 protein. The sample consists of roughly 500,000 distinct CDR3 sequences, roughly 28% of them appearing once. Trimming pared 0 bases from V and 4 bases from J, leaving 7 bases between. The CDR3 is made up of 13 amino acids. CDR1 MNHEY and CDR2 SVGAGI come from the germline V gene. This chain uses TRBV6-5 with TRBJ2-7; D unclear. The sequenced material came from blood. This receptor was identified in a woman aged 70-85 years in good health. The CDR3 DNA follows: TGTGCCAGCAGTTACTCGATAAGATACGAGCAGTACTTC. Protein: CASSYSIRYEQYF.